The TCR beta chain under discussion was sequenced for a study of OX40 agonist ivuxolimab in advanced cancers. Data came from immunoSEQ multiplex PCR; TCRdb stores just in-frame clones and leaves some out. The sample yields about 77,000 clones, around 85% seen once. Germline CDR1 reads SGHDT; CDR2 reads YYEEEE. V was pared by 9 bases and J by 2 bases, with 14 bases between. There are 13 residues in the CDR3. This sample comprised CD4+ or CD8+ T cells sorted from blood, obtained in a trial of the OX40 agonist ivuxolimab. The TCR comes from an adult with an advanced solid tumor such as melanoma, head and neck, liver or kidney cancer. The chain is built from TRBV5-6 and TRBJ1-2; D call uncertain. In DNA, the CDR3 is TGTGCCACCCAATTTGACCGGAACTATGGCTACACCTTC. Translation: CATQFDRNYGYTF.